This TCR beta chain was sequenced during a study of blood T cell repertoires in COVID-19. The wider study: Acute and convalescent COVID-19 samples came from the United States, Italy and Spain.

Cohort assignment relied on participant-reported clinical history. In the source study's methods: Reference gene primers were amplified, and this amplification served to estimate nucleated cell counts. TCRdb keeps only in-frame clones here, not all; method: immunoSEQ multiplex PCR. V and J calls and clone size are those listed in that table; D and trimming were worked out from the DNA. The data contain 150,000 to 200,000 clones, about 89% of them singletons. The CDR3 has 13 amino acids. V was shortened by 2 bases and J by 7 bases, with 9 bases between the two germline ends. CDR1 and CDR2 (germline): ENHRY, SYGVKD.

J is TRBJ2-1 and V is TRBV10-3, with D hard to call. This receptor was identified in a young woman who had recovered from COVID-19. Sequenced material: PBMCs or T cells enriched from blood (not recorded which). CDR3 sequence: CAISEGVGNEQFF. The CDR3 region has the DNA TGTGCCATCAGTGAGGGTGTCGGGAATGAGCAGTTCTTC.